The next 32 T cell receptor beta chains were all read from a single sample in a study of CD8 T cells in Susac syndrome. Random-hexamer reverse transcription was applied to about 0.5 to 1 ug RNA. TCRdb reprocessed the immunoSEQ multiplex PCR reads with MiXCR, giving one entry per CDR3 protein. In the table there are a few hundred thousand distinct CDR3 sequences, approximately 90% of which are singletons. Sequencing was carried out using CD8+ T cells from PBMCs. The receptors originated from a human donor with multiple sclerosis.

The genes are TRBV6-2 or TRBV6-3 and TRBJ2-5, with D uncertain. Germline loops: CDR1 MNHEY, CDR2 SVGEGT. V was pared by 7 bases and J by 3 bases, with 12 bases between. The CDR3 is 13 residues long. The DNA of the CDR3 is TGTGCCAGCACTTCAGACTGGGAAGAGACCCAGTACTTC. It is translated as CASTSDWEETQYF.

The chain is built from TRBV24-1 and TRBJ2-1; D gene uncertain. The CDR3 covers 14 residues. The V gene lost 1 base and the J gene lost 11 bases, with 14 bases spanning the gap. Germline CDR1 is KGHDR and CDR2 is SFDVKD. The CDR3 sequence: CATSDFNATTQQFF. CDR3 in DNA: TGTGCCACCAGTGATTTCAACGCGACCACACAGCAGTTCTTC.

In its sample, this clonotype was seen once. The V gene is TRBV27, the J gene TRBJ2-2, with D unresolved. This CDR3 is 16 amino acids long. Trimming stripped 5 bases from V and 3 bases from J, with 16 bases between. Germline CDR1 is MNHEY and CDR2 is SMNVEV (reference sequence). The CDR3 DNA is TGTGCCAGCAGTACCTGGGTAGGCCGAGACACCGGGGAGCTGTTTTTT. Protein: CASSTWVGRDTGELFF.

Written as DNA, the CDR3 is TGCAGCGTTGATAAAGTCCAGGGTGAAACTGAAGCTTTCTTT. Translation: CSVDKVQGETEAFF. This chain joins TRBV29-1 and TRBJ1-1, with a tentative D call TRBD1 (5 bases). The CDR3 has 14 residues. Germline CDR1 is SQVTM and CDR2 is ANQGSEA. The ends were cut back, 3 bases at V and 5 bases at J, with 16 bases in the middle.

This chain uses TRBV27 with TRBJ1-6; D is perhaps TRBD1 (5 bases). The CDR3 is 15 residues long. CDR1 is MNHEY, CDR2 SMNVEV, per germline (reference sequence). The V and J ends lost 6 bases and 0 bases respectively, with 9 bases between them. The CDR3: CASRAGSSYNSPLHF. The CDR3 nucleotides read TGTGCCAGCAGAGCAGGGAGCTCCTATAATTCACCCCTCCACTTT.

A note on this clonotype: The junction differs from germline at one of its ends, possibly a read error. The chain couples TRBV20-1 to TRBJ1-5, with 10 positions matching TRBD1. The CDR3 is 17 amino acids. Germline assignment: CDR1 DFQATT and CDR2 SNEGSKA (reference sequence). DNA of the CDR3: TGCAGTGCCGCCCGGGGGACAGGGGAGGATAGCGATCAGCCCCAGCATTTT. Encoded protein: CSAARGTGEDSDQPQHF.

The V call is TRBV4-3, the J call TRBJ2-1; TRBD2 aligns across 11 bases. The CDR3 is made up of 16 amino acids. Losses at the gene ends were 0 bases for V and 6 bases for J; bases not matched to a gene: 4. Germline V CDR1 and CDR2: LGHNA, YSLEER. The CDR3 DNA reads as TGCGCCAGCAGCCAAGATAGCCTAGCGGGAGGCAATGAGCAGTTCTTC. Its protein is CASSQDSLAGGNEQFF.

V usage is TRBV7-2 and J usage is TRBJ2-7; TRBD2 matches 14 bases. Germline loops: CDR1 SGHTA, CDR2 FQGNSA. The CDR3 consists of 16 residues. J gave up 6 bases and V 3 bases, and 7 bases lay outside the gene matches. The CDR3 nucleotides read TGTGCCAGCAGCTTCACTCCGGGACTAGCGGGAGCCGAGCAGTACTTC. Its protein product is CASSFTPGLAGAEQYF.

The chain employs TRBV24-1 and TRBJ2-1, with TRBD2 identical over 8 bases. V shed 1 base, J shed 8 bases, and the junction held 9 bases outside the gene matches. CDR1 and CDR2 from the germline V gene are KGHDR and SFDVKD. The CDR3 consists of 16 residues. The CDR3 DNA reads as TGTGCCACCAGTGATTTTAGCGTCGCCGGGAGGGATGAGCAGTTCTTC. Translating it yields CATSDFSVAGRDEQFF.

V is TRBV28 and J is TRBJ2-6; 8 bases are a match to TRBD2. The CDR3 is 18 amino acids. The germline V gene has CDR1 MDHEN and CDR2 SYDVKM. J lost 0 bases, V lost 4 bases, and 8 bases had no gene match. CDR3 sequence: CASSYSREGVSGANVLTF. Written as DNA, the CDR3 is TGTGCCAGCAGTTACTCCCGGGAGGGAGTCTCTGGGGCCAACGTCCTGACTTTC.

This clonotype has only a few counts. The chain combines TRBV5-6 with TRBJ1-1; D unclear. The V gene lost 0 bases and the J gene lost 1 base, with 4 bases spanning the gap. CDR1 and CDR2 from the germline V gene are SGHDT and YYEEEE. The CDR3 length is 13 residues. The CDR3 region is CASSLGKNTEAFF. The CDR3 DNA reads TGTGCCAGCAGCTTGGGAAAGAACACTGAAGCTTTCTTT. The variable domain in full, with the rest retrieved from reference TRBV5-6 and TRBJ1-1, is DAGVTQSPTHLIKTRGQQVTLRCSPKSGHDTVSWYQQALGQGPQFIFQYYEEEERQRGNFPDRFSGHQFPNYSSELNVNALLLGDSALYLCASSLGKNTEAFFGQGTRLTVV.

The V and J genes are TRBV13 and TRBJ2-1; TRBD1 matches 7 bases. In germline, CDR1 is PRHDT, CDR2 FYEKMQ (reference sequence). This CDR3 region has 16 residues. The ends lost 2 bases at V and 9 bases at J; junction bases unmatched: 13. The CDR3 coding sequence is TGTGCCAGCAGCTTATTCGGGACAGTCACTTTGGGTGAGCAGTTCTTC. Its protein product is CASSLFGTVTLGEQFF.

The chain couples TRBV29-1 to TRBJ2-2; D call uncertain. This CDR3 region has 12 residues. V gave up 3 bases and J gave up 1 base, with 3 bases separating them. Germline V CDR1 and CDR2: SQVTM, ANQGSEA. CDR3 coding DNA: TGCAGCGTTGATCAGAACACCGGGGAGCTGTTTTTT. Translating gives CSVDQNTGELFF.

The CDR3 spells CASSGSNYNEQFF. The CDR3 nucleotides are TGTGCCAGCAGTGGGAGTAACTACAATGAGCAGTTCTTC. The chain uses TRBV12-3 or TRBV12-4 and TRBJ2-1, with D possibly matching TRBD2 (5 bases). The CDR3 runs 13 residues. V was clipped by 5 bases and J by 3 bases, with 8 bases between them.

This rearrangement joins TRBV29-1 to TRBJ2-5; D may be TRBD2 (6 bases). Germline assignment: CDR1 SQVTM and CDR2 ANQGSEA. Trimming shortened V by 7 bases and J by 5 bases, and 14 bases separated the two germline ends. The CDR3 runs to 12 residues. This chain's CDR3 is CSATGDPETQYF. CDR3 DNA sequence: TGCAGCGCCACGGGGGATCCGGAGACCCAGTACTTC. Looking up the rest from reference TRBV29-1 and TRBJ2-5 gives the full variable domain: SAVISQKPSRDICQRGTSLTIQCQVDSQVTMMFWYRQQPGQSLTLIATANQGSEATYESGFVIDKFPISRPNLTFSTLTVSNMSPEDSSIYLCSATGDPETQYFGPGTRLLVL.

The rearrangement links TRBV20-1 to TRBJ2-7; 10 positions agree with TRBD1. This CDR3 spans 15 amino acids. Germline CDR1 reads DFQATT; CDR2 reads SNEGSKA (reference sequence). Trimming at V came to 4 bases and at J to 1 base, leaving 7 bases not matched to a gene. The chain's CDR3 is CSATAGTGVSYEQYF. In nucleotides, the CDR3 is TGCAGTGCTACAGCCGGGACAGGGGTTTCCTACGAGCAGTACTTC.

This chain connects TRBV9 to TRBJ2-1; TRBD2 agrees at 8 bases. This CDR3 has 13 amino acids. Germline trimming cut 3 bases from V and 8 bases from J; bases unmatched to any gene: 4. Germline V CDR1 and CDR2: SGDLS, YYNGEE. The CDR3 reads CASSDGRVDEQFF. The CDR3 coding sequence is TGTGCCAGCAGCGACGGGAGGGTCGATGAGCAGTTCTTC.

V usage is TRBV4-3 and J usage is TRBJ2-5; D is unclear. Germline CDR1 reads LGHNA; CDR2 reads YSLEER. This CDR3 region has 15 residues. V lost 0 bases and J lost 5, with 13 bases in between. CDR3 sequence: CASSQDRAGSETQYF. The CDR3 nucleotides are TGCGCCAGCAGCCAAGATCGGGCCGGGTCGGAGACCCAGTACTTC.

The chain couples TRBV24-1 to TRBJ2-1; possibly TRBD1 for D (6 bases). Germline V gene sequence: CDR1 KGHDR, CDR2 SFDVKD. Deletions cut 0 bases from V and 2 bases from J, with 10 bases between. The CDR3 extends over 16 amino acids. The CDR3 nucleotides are TGTGCCACCAGTGATTTGGAGGGGGTCGCCTACAATGAGCAGTTCTTC. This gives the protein CATSDLEGVAYNEQFF.

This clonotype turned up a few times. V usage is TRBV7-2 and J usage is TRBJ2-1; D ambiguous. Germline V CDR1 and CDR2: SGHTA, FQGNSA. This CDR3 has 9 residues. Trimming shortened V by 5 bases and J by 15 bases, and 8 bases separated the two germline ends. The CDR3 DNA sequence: TGTGCCAGCAGCCACATCGCGTTCTTC. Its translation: CASSHIAFF.

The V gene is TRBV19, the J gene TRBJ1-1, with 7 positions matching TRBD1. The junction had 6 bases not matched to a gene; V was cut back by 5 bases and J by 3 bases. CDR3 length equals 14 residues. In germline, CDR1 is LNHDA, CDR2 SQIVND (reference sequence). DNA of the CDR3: TGTGCCAGTAGTCTGGGGACAGACCACACTGAAGCTTTCTTT. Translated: CASSLGTDHTEAFF.

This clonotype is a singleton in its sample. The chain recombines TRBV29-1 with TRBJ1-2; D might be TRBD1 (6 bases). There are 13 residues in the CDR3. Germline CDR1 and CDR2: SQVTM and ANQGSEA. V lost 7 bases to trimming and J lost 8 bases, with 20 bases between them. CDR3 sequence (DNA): TGCAGCGCAACTCTTGAGGGGGGAGGCGGCTACACCTTC. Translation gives CSATLEGGGGYTF.

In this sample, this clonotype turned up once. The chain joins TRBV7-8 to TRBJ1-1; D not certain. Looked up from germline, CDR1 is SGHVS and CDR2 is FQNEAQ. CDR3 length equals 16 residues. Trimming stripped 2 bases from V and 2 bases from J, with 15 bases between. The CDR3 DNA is TGTGCCAGCAGCTTATACCCGTGGACGGGTAACACTGAAGCTTTCTTT. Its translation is CASSLYPWTGNTEAFF. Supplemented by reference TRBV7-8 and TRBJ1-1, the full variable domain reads GAGVSQSPRYKVAKRGQDVALRCDPISGHVSLFWYQQALGQGPEFLTYFQNEAQLDKSGLPSDRFFAERPEGSVSTLKIQRTQQEDSAVYLCASSLYPWTGNTEAFFGQGTRLTVV.

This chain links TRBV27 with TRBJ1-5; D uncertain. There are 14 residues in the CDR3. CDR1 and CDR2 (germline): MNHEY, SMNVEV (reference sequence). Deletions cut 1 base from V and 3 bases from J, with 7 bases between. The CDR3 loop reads CASSLLAPNQPQHF. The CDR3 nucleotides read TGTGCCAGCAGTTTATTGGCCCCCAATCAGCCCCAGCATTTT.

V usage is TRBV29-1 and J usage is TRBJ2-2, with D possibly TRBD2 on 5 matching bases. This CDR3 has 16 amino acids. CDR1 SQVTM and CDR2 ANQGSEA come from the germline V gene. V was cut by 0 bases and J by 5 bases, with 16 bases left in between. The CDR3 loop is CSVEDEGLGATGELFF. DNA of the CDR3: TGCAGCGTTGAAGATGAGGGCCTAGGTGCGACCGGGGAGCTGTTTTTT.

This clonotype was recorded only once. DNA of the CDR3: TGTGCCACCAGTGACGGGACAGGGGGGACCGCCGGGGAGCTGTTTTTT. Encoded protein: CATSDGTGGTAGELFF. V usage is TRBV24-1 and J usage is TRBJ2-2, with 11 bases lining up with TRBD1. J lost 6 bases, V lost 4 bases, and 6 bases had no gene match. The CDR3 sequence is 16 residues long. Germline CDR1 reads KGHDR; CDR2 reads SFDVKD.

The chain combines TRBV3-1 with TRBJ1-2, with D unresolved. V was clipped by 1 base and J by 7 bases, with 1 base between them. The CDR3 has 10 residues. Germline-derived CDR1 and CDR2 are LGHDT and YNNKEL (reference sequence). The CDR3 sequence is CASSQAGYTF. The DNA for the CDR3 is TGTGCCAGCAGCCAAGCTGGCTACACCTTC.

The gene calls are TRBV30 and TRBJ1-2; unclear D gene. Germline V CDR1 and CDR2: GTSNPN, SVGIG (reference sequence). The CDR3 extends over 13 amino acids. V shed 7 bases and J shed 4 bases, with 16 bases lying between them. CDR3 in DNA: TGTGCCTCTGGGGAAGGAGGAAGCTATGGCTACACCTTC. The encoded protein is CASGEGGSYGYTF. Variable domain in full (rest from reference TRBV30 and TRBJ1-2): SQTIHQWPATLVQPVGSPLSLECTVEGTSNPNLYWYRQAAGRGLQLLFYSVGIGQISSEVPQNLSASRPQDRQFILSSKKLLLSDSGFYLCASGEGGSYGYTFGSGTRLTVV.

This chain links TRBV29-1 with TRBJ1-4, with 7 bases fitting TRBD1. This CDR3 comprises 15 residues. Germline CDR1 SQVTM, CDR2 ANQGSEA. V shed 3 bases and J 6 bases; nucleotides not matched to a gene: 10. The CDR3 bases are TGCAGCGTTGAGACGGTGACAGGGTCGGATGAAAAACTGTTTTTT. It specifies CSVETVTGSDEKLFF.

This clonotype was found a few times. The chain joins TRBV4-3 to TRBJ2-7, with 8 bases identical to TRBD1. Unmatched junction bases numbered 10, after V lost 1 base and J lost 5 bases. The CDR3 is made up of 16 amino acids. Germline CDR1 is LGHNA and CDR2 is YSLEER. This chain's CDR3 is CASSQGRDRGADEQYF. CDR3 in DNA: TGCGCCAGCAGCCAAGGCCGCGACAGGGGCGCTGACGAGCAGTACTTC.

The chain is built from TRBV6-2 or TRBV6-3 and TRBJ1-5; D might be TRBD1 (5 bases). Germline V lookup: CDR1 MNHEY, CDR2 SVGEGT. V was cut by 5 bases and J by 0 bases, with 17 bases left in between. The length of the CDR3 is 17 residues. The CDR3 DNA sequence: TGTGCCAGCAGTGAGACAGACACTTTTTATAGCAATCAGCCCCAGCATTTT. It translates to CASSETDTFYSNQPQHF.

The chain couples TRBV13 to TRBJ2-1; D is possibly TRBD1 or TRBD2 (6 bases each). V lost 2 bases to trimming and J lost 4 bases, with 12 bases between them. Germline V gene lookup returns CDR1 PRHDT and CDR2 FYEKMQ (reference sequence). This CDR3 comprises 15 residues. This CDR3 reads CASSLIGGTYNEQFF. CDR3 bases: TGTGCCAGCAGCTTAATTGGCGGGACATACAATGAGCAGTTCTTC.